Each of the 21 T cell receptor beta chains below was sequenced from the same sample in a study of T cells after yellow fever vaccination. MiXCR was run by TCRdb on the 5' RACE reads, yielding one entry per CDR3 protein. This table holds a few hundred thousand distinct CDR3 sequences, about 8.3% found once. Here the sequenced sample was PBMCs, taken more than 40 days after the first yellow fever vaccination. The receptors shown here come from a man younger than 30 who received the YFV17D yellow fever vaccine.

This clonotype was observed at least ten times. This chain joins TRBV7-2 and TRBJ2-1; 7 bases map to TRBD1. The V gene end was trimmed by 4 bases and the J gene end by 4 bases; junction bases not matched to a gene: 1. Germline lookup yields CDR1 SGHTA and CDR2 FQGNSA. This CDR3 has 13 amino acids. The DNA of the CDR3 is TGTGCCAGCAGCTGGGGACAGTACAATGAGCAGTTCTTC. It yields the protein CASSWGQYNEQFF.

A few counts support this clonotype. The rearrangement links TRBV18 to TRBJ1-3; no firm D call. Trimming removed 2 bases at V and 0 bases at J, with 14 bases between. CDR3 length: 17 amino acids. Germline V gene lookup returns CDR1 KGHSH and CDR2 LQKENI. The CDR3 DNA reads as TGTGCCAGCTCACCAGGCCTACCCAGCATCTCTGGAAACACCATATATTTT. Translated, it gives CASSPGLPSISGNTIYF.

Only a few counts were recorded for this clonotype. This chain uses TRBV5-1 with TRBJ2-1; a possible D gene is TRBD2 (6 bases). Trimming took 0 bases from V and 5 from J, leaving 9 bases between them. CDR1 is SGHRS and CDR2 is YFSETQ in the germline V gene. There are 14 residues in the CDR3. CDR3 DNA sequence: TGCGCCAGCAGCTTGGGACTAGTAGACAATGAGCAGTTCTTC. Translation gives CASSLGLVDNEQFF.

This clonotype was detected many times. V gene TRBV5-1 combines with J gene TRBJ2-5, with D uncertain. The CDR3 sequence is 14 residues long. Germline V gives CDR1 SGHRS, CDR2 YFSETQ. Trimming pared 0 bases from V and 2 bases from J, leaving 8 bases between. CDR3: CASSLDRRQETQYF. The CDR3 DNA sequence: TGCGCCAGCAGCTTGGATCGGAGACAAGAGACCCAGTACTTC.

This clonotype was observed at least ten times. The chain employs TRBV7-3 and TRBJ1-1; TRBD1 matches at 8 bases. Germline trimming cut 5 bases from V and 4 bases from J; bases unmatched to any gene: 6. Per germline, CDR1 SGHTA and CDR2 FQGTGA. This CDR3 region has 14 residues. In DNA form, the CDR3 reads TGTGCCAGCAGCCTGACAGGGGTGAGCACTGAAGCTTTCTTT. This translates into CASSLTGVSTEAFF. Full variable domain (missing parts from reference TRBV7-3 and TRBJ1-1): GAGVSQTPSNKVTEKGKYVELRCDPISGHTALYWYRQSLGQGPEFLIYFQGTGAADDSGLPNDRFFAVRPEGSVSTLKIQRTERGDSAVYLCASSLTGVSTEAFFGQGTRLTVV.

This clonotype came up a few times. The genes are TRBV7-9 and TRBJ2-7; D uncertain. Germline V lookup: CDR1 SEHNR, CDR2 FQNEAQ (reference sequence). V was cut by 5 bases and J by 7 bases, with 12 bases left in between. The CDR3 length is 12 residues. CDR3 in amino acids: CASSPERWEQYF. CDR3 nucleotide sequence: TGTGCCAGCAGCCCAGAAAGATGGGAGCAGTACTTC.

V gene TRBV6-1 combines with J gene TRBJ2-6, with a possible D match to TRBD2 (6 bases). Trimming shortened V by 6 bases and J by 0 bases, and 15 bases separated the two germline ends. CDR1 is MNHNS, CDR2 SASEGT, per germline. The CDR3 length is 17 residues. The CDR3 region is CASSHPRGSSGANVLTF. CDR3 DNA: TGTGCCAGCAGCCACCCCCGGGGGTCCTCTGGGGCCAACGTCCTGACTTTC.

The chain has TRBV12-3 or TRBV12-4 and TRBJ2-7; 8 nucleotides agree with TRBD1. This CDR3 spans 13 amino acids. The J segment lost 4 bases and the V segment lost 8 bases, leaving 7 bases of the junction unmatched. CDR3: CASPDRARYEQYF. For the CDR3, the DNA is TGTGCCAGCCCGGACAGGGCGAGGTACGAGCAGTACTTC.

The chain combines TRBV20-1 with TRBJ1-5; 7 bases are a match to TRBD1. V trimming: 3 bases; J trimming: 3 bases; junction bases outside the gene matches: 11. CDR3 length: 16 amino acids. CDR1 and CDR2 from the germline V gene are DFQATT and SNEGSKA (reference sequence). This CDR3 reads CSASQTGSPLNQPQHF. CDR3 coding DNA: TGCAGTGCTAGCCAGACAGGGAGCCCCCTCAATCAGCCCCAGCATTTT.

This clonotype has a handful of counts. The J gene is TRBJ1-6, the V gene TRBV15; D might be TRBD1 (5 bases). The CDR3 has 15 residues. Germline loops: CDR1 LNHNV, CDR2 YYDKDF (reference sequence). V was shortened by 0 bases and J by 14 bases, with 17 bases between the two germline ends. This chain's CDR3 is CATSRDWLGDDTLHF. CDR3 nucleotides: TGTGCCACCAGCAGAGATTGGTTGGGGGATGACACCCTCCACTTT.

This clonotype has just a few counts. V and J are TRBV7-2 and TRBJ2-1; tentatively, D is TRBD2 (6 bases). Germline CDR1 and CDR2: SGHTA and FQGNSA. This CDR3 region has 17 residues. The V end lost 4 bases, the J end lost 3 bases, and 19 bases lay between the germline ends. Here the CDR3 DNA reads TGTGCCAGCAGCTCCATTCCCGGGACTGTCTACTACAATGAGCAGTTCTTC. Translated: CASSSIPGTVYYNEQFF.

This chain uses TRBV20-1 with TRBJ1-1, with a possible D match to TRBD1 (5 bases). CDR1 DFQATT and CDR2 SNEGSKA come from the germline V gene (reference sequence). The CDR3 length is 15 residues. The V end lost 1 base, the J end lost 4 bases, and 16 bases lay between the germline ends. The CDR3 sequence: CSARVGGGVSTEAFF. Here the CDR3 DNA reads TGCAGTGCTAGAGTAGGTGGGGGGGTGAGCACTGAAGCTTTCTTT.

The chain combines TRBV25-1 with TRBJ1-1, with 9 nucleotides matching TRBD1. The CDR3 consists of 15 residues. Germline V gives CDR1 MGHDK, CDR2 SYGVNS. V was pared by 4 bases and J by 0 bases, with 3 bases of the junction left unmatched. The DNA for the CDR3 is TGTGCCAGCAGTGGGAGACAGGGGGTGAACACTGAAGCTTTCTTT. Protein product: CASSGRQGVNTEAFF.

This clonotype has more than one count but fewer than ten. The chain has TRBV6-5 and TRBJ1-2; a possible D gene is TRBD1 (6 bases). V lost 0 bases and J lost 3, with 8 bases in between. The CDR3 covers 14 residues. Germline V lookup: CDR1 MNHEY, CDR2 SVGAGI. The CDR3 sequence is CASSYSQGHYGYTF. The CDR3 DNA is TGTGCCAGCAGTTACTCACAGGGTCACTATGGCTACACCTTC.

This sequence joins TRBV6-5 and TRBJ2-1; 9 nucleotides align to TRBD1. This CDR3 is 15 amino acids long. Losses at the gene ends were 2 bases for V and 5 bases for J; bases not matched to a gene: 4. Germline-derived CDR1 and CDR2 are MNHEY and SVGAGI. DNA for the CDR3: TGTGCCAGCAGTTACCTCGGGACAGGGAACAATGAGCAGTTCTTC. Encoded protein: CASSYLGTGNNEQFF.

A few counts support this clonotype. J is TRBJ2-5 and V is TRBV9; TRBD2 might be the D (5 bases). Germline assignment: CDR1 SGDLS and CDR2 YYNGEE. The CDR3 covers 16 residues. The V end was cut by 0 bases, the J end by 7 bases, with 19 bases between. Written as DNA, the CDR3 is TGTGCCAGCAGCGTAGCCCCAGTTGAGGCGGGCGGGACCCAGTACTTC. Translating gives CASSVAPVEAGGTQYF.

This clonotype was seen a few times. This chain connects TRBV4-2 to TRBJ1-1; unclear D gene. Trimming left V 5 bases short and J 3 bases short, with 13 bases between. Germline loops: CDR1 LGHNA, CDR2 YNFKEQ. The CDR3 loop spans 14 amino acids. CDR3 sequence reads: CASSTNVGDTEAFF. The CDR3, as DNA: TGTGCCAGCAGCACCAACGTCGGGGACACTGAAGCTTTCTTT.

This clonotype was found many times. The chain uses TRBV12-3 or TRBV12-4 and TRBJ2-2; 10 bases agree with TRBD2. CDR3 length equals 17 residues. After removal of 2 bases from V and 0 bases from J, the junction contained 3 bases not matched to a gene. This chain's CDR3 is CASSLLAGAANTGELFF. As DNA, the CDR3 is TGTGCCAGCAGTTTACTAGCGGGGGCCGCGAACACCGGGGAGCTGTTTTTT.

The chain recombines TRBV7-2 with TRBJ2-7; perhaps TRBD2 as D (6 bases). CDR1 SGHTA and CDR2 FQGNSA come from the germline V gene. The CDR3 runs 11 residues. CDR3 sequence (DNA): TGTGCAGAAGGAGGAGGGTACGAGCAGTACTTC. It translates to CAEGGGYEQYF.

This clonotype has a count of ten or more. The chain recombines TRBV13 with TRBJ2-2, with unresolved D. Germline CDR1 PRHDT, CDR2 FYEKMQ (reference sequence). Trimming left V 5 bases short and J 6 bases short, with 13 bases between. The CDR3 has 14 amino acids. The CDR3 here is CASSPGGMPGELFF. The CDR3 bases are TGTGCCAGCAGCCCCGGTGGGATGCCCGGGGAGCTGTTTTTT.

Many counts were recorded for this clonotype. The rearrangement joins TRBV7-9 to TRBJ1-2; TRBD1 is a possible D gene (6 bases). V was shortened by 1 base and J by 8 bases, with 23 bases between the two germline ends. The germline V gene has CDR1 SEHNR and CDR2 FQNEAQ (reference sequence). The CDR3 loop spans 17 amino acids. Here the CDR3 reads CASSLEGWQGRLYGYTF. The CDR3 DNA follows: TGTGCCAGCAGCTTAGAGGGCTGGCAGGGGAGGTTGTACGGCTACACCTTC.